This passage covers 9 T cell receptor beta chains from one sample sequenced in a study of response to subunit inactivated influenza vaccine. TCRdb used MiXCR to reprocess the RT-PCR reads, holding one entry per CDR3 protein. The table has some 520,000 distinct CDR3 sequences, approximately 15% seen once. Sequences were derived from CD4+ T cells sorted from PBMCs, sampled less than 25 months after vaccination. Receptors were obtained from a man between 45 and 75 years old who received an inactivated influenza vaccine.

This clonotype has more than one count but fewer than ten. This sequence joins TRBV28 and TRBJ1-5; no clear D. The CDR3 sequence is 16 residues long. CDR1 is MDHEN and CDR2 is SYDVKM in the germline V gene. V was trimmed by 4 bases and J by 0 bases, leaving 13 bases between them. Here the CDR3 DNA reads TGTGCCAGCAGTTACCAAGGGAGCTATAGCAATCAGCCCCAGCATTTT. Its translation: CASSYQGSYSNQPQHF.

V gene TRBV4-3 combines with J gene TRBJ2-2; 10 bases align to TRBD2. The CDR3 loop spans 18 amino acids. The junction had 8 bases not matched to a gene; V was cut back by 1 base and J by 3 bases. Germline CDR1 is LGHNA and CDR2 is YSLEER. This CDR3 is CASSQVAGGLGDTGELFF. DNA of the CDR3: TGCGCCAGCAGCCAAGTAGCGGGGGGACTAGGCGACACCGGGGAGCTGTTTTTT.

This clonotype occurred a few times. The CDR3 is CASSHPNTEAFF. The CDR3 DNA follows: TGTGCCAGCAGTCACCCAAACACTGAAGCTTTCTTT. The J gene is TRBJ1-1, the V gene TRBV12-3 or TRBV12-4; D uncertain. The CDR3 spans 12 residues. V was clipped by 5 bases and J by 2 bases, with 6 bases between them.

CDR3 DNA sequence: TGTGCCAGCTCCCAGGGGGCTGGTTACGAGCAGTACTTC. Translating it yields CASSQGAGYEQYF. The chain couples TRBV18 to TRBJ2-7; 8 bases are shared with TRBD1. The CDR3 has 13 residues. V lost 6 bases to trimming and J lost 4 bases; unmatched junction nucleotides: 5. The germline CDR1 and CDR2 sequences are KGHSH and LQKENI.

This rearrangement joins TRBV5-1 to TRBJ1-2; 8 bases align to TRBD1. The CDR3 runs 15 residues. Germline V gene data show CDR1 as SGHRS and CDR2 as YFSETQ. The J segment lost 2 bases and the V segment lost 2 bases, leaving 5 bases of the junction unmatched. CDR3 protein: CASSLRQGRNYGYTF. The DNA for the CDR3 is TGCGCCAGCAGCTTAAGACAGGGGCGCAACTATGGCTACACCTTC.

The chain combines TRBV5-1 with TRBJ2-2; possible D gene TRBD1, 5 bases. CDR1 is SGHRS, CDR2 YFSETQ, per germline. CDR3 length: 16 amino acids. Deletions cut 1 base from V and 3 bases from J, with 13 bases between. CDR3 nucleotides: TGCGCCAGCAGCTTGAGATCTGGACACGACACCGGGGAGCTGTTTTTT. It encodes CASSLRSGHDTGELFF.

The table lists this clonotype with a few counts. The genes are TRBV20-1 and TRBJ2-7; D unresolved. The germline V and J ends were trimmed by 0 bases and 0 bases, with 12 bases remaining between them. The CDR3 runs 15 residues. Looked up from germline, CDR1 is DFQATT and CDR2 is SNEGSKA (reference sequence). The CDR3 region is CSARDIQRFSYEQYF. Here the CDR3 DNA reads TGCAGTGCTAGAGATATACAGAGATTCTCCTACGAGCAGTACTTC.

This clonotype was counted a few times. The chain carries TRBV6-1 and TRBJ2-1; TRBD2 matches at 8 bases. The CDR3 spans 17 residues. V shed 7 bases and J 0 bases; nucleotides not matched to a gene: 11. Germline V CDR1 and CDR2: MNHNS, SASEGT. The CDR3 sequence is CASIKDLAGSSYNEQFF. The DNA of the CDR3 is TGTGCCAGCATCAAAGACCTAGCGGGCAGCTCCTACAATGAGCAGTTCTTC.

This clonotype showed up many times. The V gene is TRBV29-1, the J gene TRBJ2-1; D is ambiguous. The ends were cut back, 7 bases at V and 6 bases at J, with 13 bases in the middle. This CDR3 comprises 12 residues. Germline CDR1 and CDR2: SQVTM and ANQGSEA. In nucleotides, the CDR3 is TGCAGCGGGGTGGCGGTCGGCAATGAGCAGTTCTTC. Its translation: CSGVAVGNEQFF.